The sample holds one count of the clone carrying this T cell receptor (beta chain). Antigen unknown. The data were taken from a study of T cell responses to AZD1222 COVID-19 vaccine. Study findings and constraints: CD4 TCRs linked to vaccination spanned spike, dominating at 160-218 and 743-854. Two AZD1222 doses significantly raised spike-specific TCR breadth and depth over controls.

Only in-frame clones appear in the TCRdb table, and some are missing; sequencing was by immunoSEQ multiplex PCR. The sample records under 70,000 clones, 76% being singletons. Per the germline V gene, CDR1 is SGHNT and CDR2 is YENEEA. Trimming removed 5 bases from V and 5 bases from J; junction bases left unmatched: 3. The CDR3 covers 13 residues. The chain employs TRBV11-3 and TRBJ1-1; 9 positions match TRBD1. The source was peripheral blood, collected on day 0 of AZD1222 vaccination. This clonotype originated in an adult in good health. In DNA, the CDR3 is TGTGCCAGCAGCCTTGGGACAGGGACTGAAGCTTTCTTT. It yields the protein CASSLGTGTEAFF.